The 6 T cell receptor beta chains reported below all come from one sample, sequenced in a study of PD-1 blockade in classical Hodgkin lymphoma. Indicated time point: cycle 4 day 1 (C4D1), after about 6 weeks of nivolumab. Every single patient, without exception, relapsed after autologous stem cell transplantation, and brentuximab vedotin exposure varied. Negative magnetic selection isolated CD4+ T cells from thawed PBMCs. Libraries were prepared by immunoSEQ multiplex PCR; TCRdb keeps only in-frame clonotypes and omits some of them. Of fewer than 35,000 clones listed, around 90% are singletons. The input for sequencing was CD4+ T cells from blood, taken before the fourth cycle of nivolumab. These receptors were taken from a human donor with classical Hodgkin lymphoma.

V gene TRBV30 combines with J gene TRBJ1-6; a possible D gene is TRBD1 (6 bases). This CDR3 is 13 amino acids long. Trimming pared 2 bases from V and 7 bases from J, leaving 9 bases between. The germline gives CDR1 GTSNPN, CDR2 SVGIG (reference sequence). CDR3 amino acids: CAWSRQGNSPLHF. DNA of the CDR3: TGTGCCTGGAGTCGGCAGGGGAATTCACCCCTCCACTTT. Full variable domain (rest looked up from reference TRBV30 and TRBJ1-6): SQTIHQWPATLVQPVGSPLSLECTVEGTSNPNLYWYRQAAGRGLQLLFYSVGIGQISSEVPQNLSASRPQDRQFILSSKKLLLSDSGFYLCAWSRQGNSPLHFGNGTRLTVT.

The rearrangement joins TRBV4-1 to TRBJ2-1, with no clear D. The V gene lost 6 bases and the J gene lost 9 bases, with 15 bases spanning the gap. CDR1 and CDR2 (germline): MGHRA, YSYEKL. CDR3 length: 13 residues. CDR3 DNA sequence: TGCGCCAGCAGTCGTGACTTCCGGACTGAGCAGTTCTTC. Translation gives CASSRDFRTEQFF.

The table lists this clone with a count of one. The chain is built from TRBV6-6 and TRBJ2-2, with D possibly being TRBD2 (5 bases). Trimming removed 10 bases from V and 0 bases from J, with 15 bases in between. The germline gives CDR1 MNHNY, CDR2 SVGAGI (reference sequence). The CDR3 length is 15 residues. CDR3 in DNA: TGTGCCATCGCAAGAGGGCCCCCGAACACCGGGGAGCTGTTTTTT. Encoded protein: CAIARGPPNTGELFF.

The genes are TRBV30 and TRBJ2-7, with no clear D. The germline V gene has CDR1 GTSNPN and CDR2 SVGIG (reference sequence). CDR3 length: 12 residues. CDR3 nucleotides: TGTGGCCTCAAGCAATGGGACTACGAGCAGTACTTC. It specifies CGLKQWDYEQYF.

The chain has TRBV7-9 and TRBJ2-1, with D uncertain. Germline-derived CDR1 and CDR2 are SEHNR and FQNEAQ (reference sequence). The ends were cut back, 8 bases at V and 7 bases at J, with 27 bases in the middle. The CDR3 covers 17 residues. The CDR3 sequence: CASPSDARSFEGNEQFF. CDR3 coding DNA: TGTGCCAGCCCGTCCGACGCTAGGAGCTTCGAAGGGAATGAGCAGTTCTTC. Full variable domain (rest looked up from reference TRBV7-9 and TRBJ2-1): DTGVSQNPRHKITKRGQNVTFRCDPISEHNRLYWYRQTLGQGPEFLTYFQNEAQLEKSRLLSDRFSAERPKGSFSTLEIQRTEQGDSAMYLCASPSDARSFEGNEQFFGPGTRLTVL.

V usage is TRBV5-1 and J usage is TRBJ1-1; D is possibly TRBD1 (5 bases). Trimming stripped 3 bases from V and 4 bases from J, with 16 bases between. The CDR3 covers 15 residues. The germline V gene encodes CDR1 SGHRS and CDR2 YFSETQ. The CDR3 sequence is CASSWRGGSITEAFF. CDR3 nucleotide sequence: TGCGCCAGCAGCTGGCGGGGGGGTAGCATCACTGAAGCTTTCTTT.